The 13 T cell receptor beta chains in this list originate from one sample, sequenced in a study of early T cells in non-severe SARS-CoV-2 infection. TCRdb recomputed calls from the 5' RACE reads with MiXCR, one row per CDR3 protein. The sample carries under 70,000 distinct CDR3 sequences, roughly 13% recorded once. The source was whole blood, collected at baseline. The source is an adult who was a healthcare worker with PCR-confirmed SARS-CoV-2 infection or an uninfected control (not recorded which).

This sequence joins TRBV6-5 and TRBJ2-7, with TRBD1 as a possible D gene (6 bases). The CDR3 has 18 amino acids. V lost 2 bases and J lost 4, with 24 bases in between. Per the germline V gene, CDR1 is MNHEY and CDR2 is SVGAGI. The CDR3, as DNA: TGTGCCAGCAGTTACCACCCCCCGGGACAAGGGATGATTTACGAGCAGTACTTC. Protein sequence: CASSYHPPGQGMIYEQYF.

This chain uses TRBV27 with TRBJ2-1; D remains unclear. Germline CDR1 reads MNHEY; CDR2 reads SMNVEV (reference sequence). The CDR3 sequence is 13 residues long. Trimming took off 2 bases at V and 3 bases at J, with 5 bases between the two ends. The CDR3 protein is CASSLKGYNEQFF. The CDR3 bases are TGTGCCAGCAGTTTAAAGGGCTACAATGAGCAGTTCTTC.

This clonotype was counted only a few times. The V gene is TRBV3-1, the J gene TRBJ2-5; no definite D call. The CDR3 is made up of 12 amino acids. CDR1 and CDR2 (germline): LGHDT, YNNKEL (reference sequence). Trimming cost V 2 bases and J 5 bases, with 6 bases left between them. CDR3 coding DNA: TGTGCCAGCAGCCAATTTTCCGAGACCCAGTACTTC. The encoded protein is CASSQFSETQYF.

This clonotype was observed at least ten times. V and J are TRBV11-2 and TRBJ1-6, with 12 bases aligning to TRBD1. CDR1 and CDR2 (germline): SGHAT, FQNNGV. V trimming: 5 bases; J trimming: 9 bases; junction bases outside the gene matches: 5. CDR3 size: 15 residues. CDR3 region: CASSIRDRGPSPLHF. The CDR3, as DNA: TGTGCCAGCAGCATCCGGGACAGGGGGCCTTCACCCCTCCACTTT.

This clonotype came up a few times. The chain has TRBV27 and TRBJ2-7, with 7 bases aligning to TRBD1. J gave up 0 bases and V 6 bases, and 11 bases lay outside the gene matches. This CDR3 region has 16 residues. Germline V gene lookup returns CDR1 MNHEY and CDR2 SMNVEV (reference sequence). As DNA, the CDR3 is TGTGCCAGCAGACCCCGTGGGGACAGAAGCTCCTACGAGCAGTACTTC. This translates into CASRPRGDRSSYEQYF.

Only a few counts were recorded for this clonotype. This chain connects TRBV10-3 to TRBJ2-7, with D perhaps matching TRBD1 (5 bases). The CDR3 spans 13 residues. Deletions cut 7 bases from V and 0 bases from J, with 10 bases between. Germline V gene lookup returns CDR1 ENHRY and CDR2 SYGVKD. CDR3 sequence reads: CAITKDSSYEQYF. CDR3 DNA: TGTGCCATCACCAAAGACAGCTCCTACGAGCAGTACTTC.

The table lists this clonotype with many counts. V gene TRBV5-1 combines with J gene TRBJ2-1, with 9 bases fitting TRBD1. CDR3 length equals 16 residues. Germline trimming cut 4 bases from V and 6 bases from J; bases unmatched to any gene: 11. The germline V gene has CDR1 SGHRS and CDR2 YFSETQ. CDR3 protein: CASSVLQGASFNEQFF. Written as DNA, the CDR3 is TGCGCCAGCAGCGTATTACAGGGGGCATCTTTCAATGAGCAGTTCTTC.

The chain joins TRBV9 to TRBJ2-7; no firm D call. CDR1 SGDLS and CDR2 YYNGEE come from the germline V gene. The CDR3 length is 13 residues. V dropped 4 bases and J dropped 4 bases, with 12 bases sitting between them. CDR3 DNA: TGTGCCAGCAGCCCAGAGTTGGGGTACGAGCAGTACTTC. Amino acids: CASSPELGYEQYF.

This sequence joins TRBV16 and TRBJ2-7; D is perhaps TRBD2 (5 bases). CDR1 is KGHSY, CDR2 FQNENV, per germline. V was cut by 4 bases and J by 6 bases, with 10 bases left in between. The CDR3 spans 12 residues. DNA of the CDR3: TGTGCCAGCAGCCTGGGCGGAGGCGAGCAGTACTTC. Protein sequence: CASSLGGGEQYF.

This clonotype occurred many times. V gene TRBV7-3 combines with J gene TRBJ2-1; D is possibly TRBD2 (7 bases). The germline gives CDR1 SGHTA, CDR2 FQGTGA. The CDR3 length is 15 residues. Trimming took 4 bases from V and 6 from J, leaving 16 bases between them. CDR3 in DNA: TGTGCCAGCAGCTCCGCGGGGGCCGGGTCCAATGAGCAGTTCTTC. It codes for CASSSAGAGSNEQFF.

This clonotype has just a few counts. The rearrangement links TRBV20-1 to TRBJ2-3, with no clear D. The CDR3 is 12 residues long. V was pared by 2 bases and J by 5 bases, with 8 bases between. The germline V gene encodes CDR1 DFQATT and CDR2 SNEGSKA (reference sequence). In nucleotides, the CDR3 is TGCAGTGCTAGATGGGGTGTAGATACGCAGTATTTT. Protein product: CSARWGVDTQYF.

The sample holds a few counts of this clonotype. CDR3 loop: CASSPNTEAFF. The CDR3 DNA sequence: TGTGCCAGCAGCCCGAACACTGAAGCTTTCTTT. The chain uses TRBV28 and TRBJ1-1, with D hard to call. The V gene lost 6 bases and the J gene lost 1 base, with 3 bases spanning the gap. This CDR3 spans 11 amino acids. Germline V gene data show CDR1 as MDHEN and CDR2 as SYDVKM.

The chain employs TRBV15 and TRBJ2-7; unclear D gene. The CDR3 sequence is 13 residues long. Trimming removed 0 bases from V and 3 bases from J, with 6 bases in between. Germline V gene lookup returns CDR1 LNHNV and CDR2 YYDKDF (reference sequence). DNA for the CDR3: TGTGCCACCAGCAGAGATTCCCTCTACGAGCAGTACTTC. It codes for CATSRDSLYEQYF. The complete variable domain, with remaining parts taken from reference TRBV15 and TRBJ2-7, reads DAMVIQNPRYQVTQFGKPVTLSCSQTLNHNVMYWYQQKSSQAPKLLFHYYDKDFNNEADTPDNFQSRRPNTSFCFLDIRSPGLGDTAMYLCATSRDSLYEQYFGPGTRLTVT.